This TCR beta chain was profiled in a study of CD8+ T cells in alopecia areata. Study-wide context: Tofacitinib was taken orally by treated patients, and the dose was 5 to 10 mg twice daily.

Germline CDR1 reads GTSNPN; CDR2 reads SVGIG (reference sequence). The CDR3 totals 14 residues. Trimming pared 0 bases from V and 2 bases from J, leaving 10 bases between. Extracted from the samples, RNA was reverse transcribed into cDNA to serve as the sequencing template. Assay: immunoSEQ multiplex PCR; the TCRdb copy retains only in-frame clones and omits some. The sample holds 90,000 to 100,000 clones, less than 50% seen once. Sequencing input: CD4+ T cells sorted from blood. The receptor was isolated from a human donor with alopecia areata. The rearrangement joins TRBV30 to TRBJ1-2; no firm D call. CDR3 in DNA: TGTGCCTGGAGTGTATTGGGCGAAAACTATGGCTACACCTTC. This translates into CAWSVLGENYGYTF.